This TCR beta chain comes out of a study of cytomegalovirus exposure and HLA in healthy donors. Study in general: Most donors, about 82% of a few hundred genotyped, fell in the Caucasian-associated ancestry cluster. General study results and limits: Three CMV-associated chains proved CMV antigen-specific in vitro. A later analysis linked a missense DCLRE1C variant to TCR beta V- and J-gene trimming. According to reports, the classifier identified cytomegalovirus status with high specificity and sensitivity.

Both 60 Vbeta primers and 13 Jbeta primers went into the PCR. Produced via immunoSEQ multiplex PCR; TCRdb's table is partial and in-frame only. The sample contains 200,000 to 250,000 clones, more than 75% of which appear only once. This clone occurred once. Antigen specificity is unknown. Germline trimming cut 6 bases from V and 2 bases from J; bases unmatched to any gene: 4. Germline V gives CDR1 KGHSH, CDR2 LQKENI. The CDR3 covers 15 residues. The sequenced material came from PBMCs. The chain joins TRBV18 to TRBJ2-2; TRBD1 matches at 9 bases. The source is a male donor in good health and CMV-seronegative. CDR3 sequence reads: CASSQGQGNTGELFF. DNA for the CDR3: TGTGCCAGCTCGCAGGGACAGGGAAACACCGGGGAGCTGTTTTTT. Full variable domain (rest looked up from reference TRBV18 and TRBJ2-2): NAGVMQNPRHLVRRRGQEARLRCSPMKGHSHVYWYRQLPEEGLKFMVYLQKENIIDESGMPKERFSAEFPKEGPSILRIQQVVRGDSAAYFCASSQGQGNTGELFFGEGSRLTVL.